Below are 28 T cell receptor beta chains sequenced from a single sample in a study of CD4+ T cells in melanoma. TCRdb keeps only in-frame clones here, not all; method: immunoSEQ multiplex PCR. This table has about 110,000 clones, 92% appearing once. Sequenced material: peripheral blood. These receptors were obtained from a human donor with melanoma.

This clone was recorded once. Mismatch with germline at one junction end may stem from a read error. This chain joins TRBV11-3 and TRBJ2-3, with D uncertain. The CDR3 totals 12 residues. Germline V gives CDR1 SGHNT, CDR2 YENEEA. The CDR3 DNA reads as TGTGCCAGCAGCTTAGACTCAGATGCGCAGTATTTT. This sequence encodes CASSLDSDAQYF.

V is TRBV14 and J is TRBJ2-5, with unresolved D. CDR1 is SGHDN, CDR2 FVKESK, per germline. The CDR3 length is 12 residues. Trimming pared 4 bases from V and 4 bases from J, leaving 7 bases between. CDR3: CASSRTAETQYF. For the CDR3, the DNA is TGTGCCAGCAGCCGAACTGCAGAGACCCAGTACTTC.

This rearrangement joins TRBV5-8 to TRBJ2-1; 12 nucleotides align to TRBD2. Germline-derived CDR1 and CDR2 are SGHTS and YDEGEE. V gave up 3 bases and J gave up 4 bases; unmatched junction bases: 2. The CDR3 extends over 15 amino acids. CDR3 sequence: CASSSGTSGYNEQFF. DNA of the CDR3: TGTGCCAGCAGCTCCGGGACTAGCGGGTACAATGAGCAGTTCTTC.

Written as DNA, the CDR3 is TGTGCCAGCAGCTTAGATCGGGTTTCCCTTAATGAGCAGTTCTTC. Translation: CASSLDRVSLNEQFF. V usage is TRBV7-2 and J usage is TRBJ2-1; unclear D gene. The CDR3 is made up of 15 amino acids. The V and J ends lost 1 base and 7 bases respectively, with 14 bases between them. Germline CDR1 is SGHTA and CDR2 is FQGNSA.

The CDR3 sequence is CASRQDSNNEQFF. The CDR3 bases are TGTGCCAGCAGACAAGACAGCAACAATGAGCAGTTCTTC. The V gene is TRBV28, the J gene TRBJ2-1; a possible D gene is TRBD1 (5 bases). CDR1 and CDR2 (germline): MDHEN, SYDVKM. The V end lost 6 bases, the J end lost 5 bases, and 11 bases lay between the germline ends. The CDR3 is 13 amino acids.

This clone has only one observation. V gene TRBV10-3 combines with J gene TRBJ1-2; possibly TRBD1 for D (5 bases). The V end lost 3 bases, the J end lost 6 bases, and 17 bases lay between the germline ends. Germline V gene sequence: CDR1 ENHRY, CDR2 SYGVKD. The CDR3 extends over 15 amino acids. CDR3 region: CAISDPLWGGDGYTF. In nucleotides, the CDR3 is TGTGCCATCAGTGACCCTCTATGGGGAGGGGATGGCTACACCTTC.

The chain couples TRBV4-2 to TRBJ1-2, with TRBD1 as a possible D gene (5 bases). The V end lost 1 base, the J end lost 8 bases, and 14 bases lay between the germline ends. The CDR3 spans 14 residues. Germline loops: CDR1 LGHNA, CDR2 YNFKEQ. CDR3 sequence: CASSQAQGTGGYTF. The CDR3 DNA is TGTGCCAGCAGCCAAGCCCAAGGGACGGGGGGCTACACCTTC.

The chain employs TRBV4-1 and TRBJ2-3; 7 bases match TRBD1. The CDR3 covers 16 residues. The trim removed 3 bases at V and 6 bases at J, leaving 12 bases unmatched. Looked up from germline, CDR1 is MGHRA and CDR2 is YSYEKL. DNA for the CDR3: TGCGCCAGCAGCCACGCCCCAGAACAAGGGGGCGATACGCAGTATTTT. Encoded protein: CASSHAPEQGGDTQYF.

The V gene is TRBV7-3, the J gene TRBJ2-5; D is perhaps TRBD1 (6 bases). Germline loops: CDR1 SGHTA, CDR2 FQGTGA. The CDR3 consists of 16 residues. V was pared by 2 bases and J by 7 bases, with 20 bases between. CDR3 in amino acids: CASSLSGGGQLTTQYF. In nucleotides, the CDR3 is TGTGCCAGCAGCTTATCAGGTGGCGGACAGTTGACGACCCAGTACTTC.

V and J are TRBV21-1 and TRBJ2-7; TRBD2, the table's D call, lacks a check against the DNA. TRBV21-1 corresponds to a pseudogene. CDR3 length equals 16 residues. DNA for the CDR3: TGTGCCAGCCCCCTCCAAACCGGGACTAGCGGCTACGAGCAGTACTTC. Residues: CASPLQTGTSGYEQYF.

The rearrangement links TRBV5-5 to TRBJ2-1; the D gene is possibly TRBD2 (6 bases). The CDR3 is made up of 15 amino acids. Per germline, CDR1 SGHKS and CDR2 YYEKEE (reference sequence). Trimming stripped 1 base from V and 6 bases from J, with 14 bases between. CDR3 sequence: CASSLFGAGGNEQFF. The CDR3 coding sequence is TGTGCCAGCAGCTTGTTCGGGGCCGGGGGCAATGAGCAGTTCTTC. The complete variable domain, with remaining parts taken from reference TRBV5-5 and TRBJ2-1, reads DAGVTQSPTHLIKTRGQQVTLRCSPISGHKSVSWYQQVLGQGPQFIFQYYEKEERGRGNFPDRFSARQFPNYSSELNVNALLLGDSALYLCASSLFGAGGNEQFFGPGTRLTVL.

The V call is TRBV4-3, the J call TRBJ2-3; D assignment may be TRBD1 or TRBD2 (5 bases each). The CDR3 is made up of 14 amino acids. The germline V gene encodes CDR1 LGHNA and CDR2 YSLEER. Trimming took off 3 bases at V and 7 bases at J, with 14 bases between the two ends. DNA for the CDR3: TGCGCCAGCAGCCAGTCGGGACCACCCCATACGCAGTATTTT. This sequence encodes CASSQSGPPHTQYF.

The chain couples TRBV19 to TRBJ2-1; 7 bases match TRBD2. Germline V lookup: CDR1 LNHDA, CDR2 SQIVND (reference sequence). This CDR3 is 16 amino acids long. V was clipped by 10 bases and J by 0 bases; unmatched bases: 12. CDR3 sequence reads: CATHGSGDGSYNEQFF. In nucleotides, the CDR3 is TGTGCCACCCATGGGAGCGGGGACGGCTCCTACAATGAGCAGTTCTTC.

This rearrangement joins TRBV23-1 to TRBJ2-7; D unresolved. TRBV23-1 is reported as an ORF; its role is uncertain. This CDR3 has 15 residues. Between the trimmed V and J ends, which lost 1 base and 6 bases, there was a span of 16 bases. The CDR3 nucleotides read TGCGCCAGCAGTCAATTGGCCGGGTTTGCCCGCGAGCAGTACTTC. Translation gives CASSQLAGFAREQYF.

The genes are TRBV7-2 and TRBJ1-5; D ambiguous. CDR1 SGHTA and CDR2 FQGNSA come from the germline V gene. This CDR3 contains 12 residues. The ends were cut back, 8 bases at V and 2 bases at J, with 7 bases in the middle. The CDR3 loop reads CASGLGNQPQHF. The CDR3 nucleotides read TGTGCCAGCGGGTTGGGCAATCAGCCCCAGCATTTT.

The chain combines TRBV2 with TRBJ2-7; D is uncertain. The CDR3 is made up of 12 amino acids. Trimming removed 3 bases at V and 3 bases at J, with 6 bases between. Germline V gene lookup returns CDR1 SNHLY and CDR2 FYNNEI. DNA of the CDR3: TGTGCCAGCAGTGATTTCAGCTACGAGCAGTACTTC. It translates to CASSDFSYEQYF.

The V call is TRBV6-5, the J call TRBJ2-3; TRBD2 matches 7 bases. The V gene's germline CDR1 is MNHEY and CDR2 SVGAGI. V was clipped by 2 bases and J by 2 bases; unmatched bases: 7. CDR3 length: 16 residues. CDR3 in DNA: TGTGCCAGCAGTTACACAAGCGGGGCTTACACAGATACGCAGTATTTT. The encoded protein is CASSYTSGAYTDTQYF.

The rearrangement links TRBV5-4 to TRBJ1-2, with TRBD1 matching over 7 bases. Trimming took 4 bases from V and 2 from J; bases not matched to a gene: 8. From germline, CDR1 is SGHNT and CDR2 YYREEE (reference sequence). The CDR3 has 15 amino acids. This CDR3 reads CASSPGGSENYGYTF. In DNA form, the CDR3 reads TGTGCCAGCAGCCCAGGGGGGTCAGAGAACTATGGCTACACCTTC.

This sequence joins TRBV27 and TRBJ2-7; D may be TRBD1 (6 bases). V lost 3 bases and J lost 5, with 8 bases in between. The CDR3 sequence is 12 residues long. Germline CDR1 reads MNHEY; CDR2 reads SMNVEV (reference sequence). The CDR3 DNA reads as TGTGCCAGCAGTTTTACAGGGAACGAGCAGTACTTC. Encoded protein: CASSFTGNEQYF.

This chain links TRBV2 with TRBJ1-2; 7 bases match TRBD1. CDR1 and CDR2 from the germline V gene are SNHLY and FYNNEI. V gave up 3 bases and J gave up 2 bases; unmatched junction bases: 6. CDR3 length: 15 amino acids. CDR3 protein: CASSETGTVNYGYTF. Here the CDR3 DNA reads TGTGCCAGCAGTGAGACCGGGACAGTCAACTATGGCTACACCTTC. The complete variable domain, with remaining parts taken from reference TRBV2 and TRBJ1-2, reads EPEVTQTPSHQVTQMGQEVILRCVPISNHLYFYWYRQILGQKVEFLVSFYNNEISEKSEIFDDQFSVERPDGSNFTLKIRSTKLEDSAMYFCASSETGTVNYGYTFGSGTRLTVV.

CDR3: CASSLVRYEQYF. The CDR3 region has the DNA TGTGCCAGCAGCTTAGTGCGCTACGAGCAGTACTTC. The chain carries TRBV7-3 and TRBJ2-7, with D unresolved. The CDR3 consists of 12 residues. Germline CDR1 reads SGHTA; CDR2 reads FQGTGA. Trimming left V 2 bases short and J 3 bases short, with 5 bases between. The full variable domain, in which reference TRBV7-3 and TRBJ2-7 provide the parts outside the CDR3, is GAGVSQTPSNKVTEKGKYVELRCDPISGHTALYWYRQSLGQGPEFLIYFQGTGAADDSGLPNDRFFAVRPEGSVSTLKIQRTERGDSAVYLCASSLVRYEQYFGPGTRLTVT.

Worth noting for this clone: One end of the junction does not line up with germline, which may come from a read error. CDR3 in amino acids: CASSPRGPHSGANILTF. The CDR3 bases are TGTGCCAGCAGCCCGCGGGGGCCCCACTCTGGGGCCAACATCCTGACTTTC. The chain uses TRBV4-2 and TRBJ2-6; D may be TRBD2 (7 bases). The CDR3 has 17 amino acids. Germline lookup yields CDR1 LGHNA and CDR2 YNFKEQ.

The V and J genes are TRBV5-8 and TRBJ1-4, with D uncertain. The CDR3 has 15 amino acids. Germline loops: CDR1 SGHTS, CDR2 YDEGEE. Trimming stripped 0 bases from V and 0 bases from J, with 6 bases between. The CDR3 sequence is CASSLEAATNEKLFF. The DNA for the CDR3 is TGTGCCAGCAGCTTGGAAGCGGCAACTAATGAAAAACTGTTTTTT.

The chain combines TRBV25-1 with TRBJ2-5; 12 bases are a match to TRBD2. The CDR3 has 13 amino acids. In germline, CDR1 is MGHDK, CDR2 SYGVNS. V was pared by 10 bases and J by 2 bases, with 2 bases of the junction left unmatched. CDR3 in amino acids: CATGLAGQETQYF. CDR3 nucleotide sequence: TGTGCCACCGGACTAGCGGGACAAGAGACCCAGTACTTC.

The rearrangement links TRBV9 to TRBJ1-2; maybe TRBD1 (6 bases). The ends were cut back, 5 bases at V and 2 bases at J, with 10 bases in the middle. Germline CDR1 reads SGDLS; CDR2 reads YYNGEE. The CDR3 sequence is 13 residues long. The CDR3 sequence: CASSQGQNYGYTF. In DNA form, the CDR3 reads TGTGCCAGCAGTCAGGGACAAAACTATGGCTACACCTTC.

V usage is TRBV4-3 and J usage is TRBJ2-1; D uncertain. The germline V gene encodes CDR1 LGHNA and CDR2 YSLEER. Trimming took off 1 base at V and 0 bases at J, with 10 bases between the two ends. This CDR3 is built from 16 residues. CDR3 sequence: CASSQGRIASYNEQFF. CDR3 nucleotide sequence: TGCGCCAGCAGCCAAGGTAGAATCGCCTCCTACAATGAGCAGTTCTTC.

This clone was picked up one time. This chain uses TRBV5-6 with TRBJ2-2; D is uncertain. The CDR3 has 16 amino acids. Germline V gene sequence: CDR1 SGHDT, CDR2 YYEEEE. Trimming shortened V by 0 bases and J by 4 bases, and 13 bases separated the two germline ends. The CDR3 bases are TGTGCCAGCAGCTTGGTCGGTACCCGAGGCACCGGGGAGCTGTTTTTT. Encoded protein: CASSLVGTRGTGELFF.

The rearrangement links TRBV5-4 to TRBJ2-2; D may be TRBD2 (5 bases). This CDR3 comprises 14 residues. Germline loops: CDR1 SGHNT, CDR2 YYREEE (reference sequence). Trimming removed 1 base from V and 6 bases from J, with 10 bases in between. Here the CDR3 reads CASSLNEGSGELFF. CDR3 DNA sequence: TGTGCCAGCAGCTTGAATGAGGGTTCCGGGGAGCTGTTTTTT.